A selection of T cell receptor beta chains follows, all from one sample in a study of blood T cell repertoires in COVID-19. The protocol was immunoSEQ multiplex PCR, while the TCRdb copy is restricted to in-frame clones and leaves out a portion. This sample has 100,000 to 150,000 clones, with roughly 89% found just once. Sequencing was done on a sample of peripheral blood. These receptors came from a woman aged 45-65 years with acute or convalescent COVID-19. CDR3s include the opening cysteine and the closing phenylalanine or tryptophan. Fields, in order: J gene, clone size, D gene, V gene, CDR3 protein, CDR3 DNA. The D gene is left open where the match is weak. Size is stated for part of the rows, as once, few or many counts, or as a class when the clone is expanded.

TRBJ1-3,NA,TRBD1,TRBV4-3,CASSQATGGGGNTIYF,TGCGCCAGCAGCCAAGCCACAGGGGGTGGAGGAAACACCATATATTTT
TRBJ1-6,NA,NA,TRBV23-1,CASSPPPGYNSPLHF,TGCGCCAGCAGTCCCCCCCCGGGTTATAATTCACCCCTCCACTTT
TRBJ2-7,NA,TRBD2,TRBV28,CASSSASGGIYEQYF,TGTGCCAGCAGTTCCGCTTCGGGAGGGATCTACGAGCAGTACTTC
TRBJ2-1,NA,TRBD2,TRBV3-1/TRBV3-2,CASSQEPTSGDGSYNEQFF,TGTGCCAGCAGCCAAGAACCTACTAGCGGGGACGGCTCCTACAATGAGCAGTTCTTC
TRBJ2-3,NA,NA,TRBV5-1,CASSAQGTDTQYF,TGCGCCAGCAGCGCACAAGGCACAGATACGCAGTATTTT
TRBJ1-5,NA,NA,TRBV5-1,CASSFGGGDQPQHF,TGCGCCAGCAGCTTTGGGGGGGGTGATCAGCCCCAGCATTTT
TRBJ2-2,few,TRBD1,TRBV5-1,CASSLVGQGSTGELFF,TGCGCCAGCAGCCTTGTAGGACAGGGGAGCACCGGGGAGCTGTTTTTT
TRBJ1-1,NA,NA,TRBV5-6,CASRRGTEAFF,TGTGCCAGCAGGCGTGGCACTGAAGCTTTCTTT
TRBJ1-6,NA,TRBD1,TRBV5-4,CASSQGQGLHSPLHF,TGTGCCAGCAGTCAGGGACAGGGTCTTCATTCACCCCTCCACTTT
TRBJ1-5,NA,NA,TRBV15,CATRREGDFNQPQHF,TGTGCCACCAGGAGAGAGGGAGATTTCAATCAGCCCCAGCATTTT
TRBJ1-1,NA,TRBD1,TRBV19,CASSSTGGVTEAFF,TGTGCCAGTAGTTCAACAGGGGGCGTCACTGAAGCTTTCTTT
TRBJ1-1,few,NA,TRBV5-6,CASSAITGPMNTEAFF,TGTGCCAGCAGCGCCATAACAGGGCCGATGAACACTGAAGCTTTCTTT
TRBJ2-1,NA,NA,TRBV10-1,CASSQMGVHEQFF,TGCGCCAGCAGCCAAATGGGAGTCCATGAGCAGTTCTTC
TRBJ2-3,NA,NA,TRBV2,CASSDGTADTQYF,TGTGCCAGCAGTGATGGCACCGCAGATACGCAGTATTTT
TRBJ1-5,NA,NA,TRBV6-1,CASRGGTSNQPQHF,TGTGCCAGCAGGGGGGGGACGAGCAATCAGCCCCAGCATTTT
TRBJ2-1,NA,TRBD2,TRBV4-1,CASGTSGRTSYNEQFF,TGCGCCAGCGGGACTAGCGGGAGGACCTCCTACAATGAGCAGTTCTTC
TRBJ1-5,NA,NA,TRBV19,CASTASGVQPQHF,TGTGCCAGTACGGCTTCGGGGGTTCAGCCCCAGCATTTT
TRBJ2-2,NA,NA,TRBV9,CASNLGQNTGELFF,TGTGCCAGCAACCTAGGACAGAACACCGGGGAGCTGTTTTTT
TRBJ2-7,once,NA,TRBV13,CASSSYEIHEQYF,TGTGCCAGCAGCTCATACGAGATCCACGAGCAGTACTTC
TRBJ2-7,NA,NA,TRBV29-1,CSGRTAYEQYF,TGCAGCGGACGGACAGCCTACGAGCAGTACTTC
TRBJ1-1,NA,NA,TRBV6-5,CASSYRRDTEAFF,TGTGCCAGCAGTTACAGACGGGACACTGAAGCTTTCTTT
TRBJ1-1,NA,NA,TRBV24-1,CATSKGDTEAFF,TGTGCCACCTCTAAGGGGGACACTGAAGCTTTCTTT
TRBJ1-1,NA,NA,TRBV7-2,CASSSRRRANTEAFF,TGTGCCAGCAGCTCCCGGAGGAGAGCGAACACTGAAGCTTTCTTT
TRBJ1-2,few,NA,TRBV25-1,CASSDGAPYGYTF,TGTGCCAGCAGTGATGGGGCCCCCTATGGCTACACCTTC
TRBJ1-5,NA,NA,TRBV3-1/TRBV3-2,CASSQESRSNQPQHF,TGTGCCAGCAGCCAAGAATCTCGTAGCAATCAGCCCCAGCATTTT
TRBJ2-5,NA,TRBD1,TRBV13,CASSPSGTGVETQYF,TGTGCCAGCAGCCCGTCCGGGACAGGGGTAGAGACCCAGTACTTC
TRBJ2-1,NA,TRBD2,TRBV27,CASSMGLADYNEQFF,TGTGCCAGCAGCATGGGACTAGCGGACTACAATGAGCAGTTCTTC
TRBJ2-3,NA,NA,TRBV24-1,CATSDKNTDTQYF,TGTGCCACCAGTGACAAAAACACAGATACGCAGTATTTT
TRBJ1-5,few,NA,TRBV27,CASSLYPPRGSNQPQHF,TGTGCCAGCAGTTTATATCCCCCTAGGGGGTCGAATCAGCCCCAGCATTTT
TRBJ1-2,NA,TRBD1,TRBV7-2,CASSTGQGRAYGYTF,TGTGCCAGCAGCACGGGACAGGGGAGGGCCTATGGCTACACCTTC
TRBJ2-7,NA,NA,TRBV5-1,CASSTGDSSYEQYF,TGCGCCAGCAGCACGGGGGACTCCTCCTACGAGCAGTACTTC
TRBJ2-1,once,NA,TRBV19,CASSISGGDEQFF,TGTGCCAGTAGTATCTCCGGGGGTGATGAGCAGTTCTTC
TRBJ2-7,NA,NA,TRBV7-2,CASSLVLGDYEQYF,TGTGCCAGCAGCTTAGTTCTAGGCGACTACGAGCAGTACTTC
TRBJ1-1,NA,TRBD1,TRBV30,CAWETGTMNTEAFF,TGTGCCTGGGAGACAGGGACCATGAACACTGAAGCTTTCTTT
TRBJ1-1,NA,NA,TRBV7-9,CASSPGGGGPKAFF,TGTGCCAGCAGCCCCGGCGGGGGAGGCCCTAAAGCTTTCTTT
TRBJ1-6,NA,NA,TRBV6-5,CASSYSLTLYNSPLHF,TGTGCCAGCAGTTACTCCTTGACACTTTATAATTCACCCCTCCACTTT
TRBJ2-7,NA,TRBD2,TRBV6-2/TRBV6-3,CASSYGTSSYEQYF,TGTGCCAGCAGTTACGGGACTAGCTCCTACGAGCAGTACTTC
TRBJ1-2,once,NA,TRBV27,CASSAPTQGNYGYTF,TGTGCCAGCAGCGCGCCTACACAGGGAAACTATGGCTACACCTTC
TRBJ1-1,NA,TRBD1,TRBV3-1/TRBV3-2,CASSQEASTGSAEAFF,TGTGCCAGCAGCCAAGAGGCCTCGACAGGGAGCGCTGAAGCTTTCTTT
TRBJ2-1,NA,NA,TRBV7-9,CAKRVSGQSYNEQFF,TGTGCCAAGAGGGTAAGCGGGCAATCCTACAATGAGCAGTTCTTC
TRBJ1-1,once,NA,TRBV5-1,CASSLEAGNTEAFF,TGCGCCAGCAGCTTGGAGGCGGGGAACACTGAAGCTTTCTTT
TRBJ1-4,NA,NA,TRBV6-2/TRBV6-3,CASSYERWGGEKLFF,TGTGCCAGCAGTTACGAACGTTGGGGCGGAGAAAAACTGTTTTTT
TRBJ1-2,once,TRBD1,TRBV7-3,CASSLGGQGASGYTF,TGTGCCAGCAGCTTAGGAGGACAGGGGGCAAGTGGCTACACCTTC
TRBJ2-7,NA,NA,TRBV19,CATKARDDEQYF,TGTGCCACTAAGGCCAGGGATGACGAGCAGTACTTC
TRBJ2-2,NA,NA,TRBV28,CASRSAGSTGELFF,TGTGCCAGCAGATCGGCAGGCAGCACCGGGGAGCTGTTTTTT
TRBJ2-7,NA,TRBD2,TRBV18,CASSQGLARTYEQYF,TGTGCCAGCTCACAGGGACTAGCGCGGACCTACGAGCAGTACTTC
TRBJ2-3,NA,TRBD2,TRBV7-2,CASSLSRPGLAGGDTQYF,TGTGCCAGCAGCTTATCTCGTCCGGGACTAGCGGGGGGAGATACGCAGTATTTT
TRBJ1-6,NA,TRBD1,TRBV19,CASRDRGWSPLHF,TGTGCCAGTCGGGACAGGGGCTGGTCACCCCTCCACTTT
TRBJ2-7,NA,TRBD2,TRBV5-1,CASSPVREPYEQYF,TGCGCCAGCAGCCCCGTGCGGGAGCCCTACGAGCAGTACTTC
TRBJ2-7,once,NA,TRBV5-4,CASSKLDSTYEQYF,TGTGCCAGCAGCAAGCTGGACAGCACTTACGAGCAGTACTTC
TRBJ2-7,NA,NA,TRBV7-9,CASSLMRQGPYEQYF,TGTGCCAGCAGCTTAATGAGGCAGGGCCCTTACGAGCAGTACTTC
TRBJ1-2,NA,NA,TRBV5-4,CASSLGPRVGAYGYTF,TGTGCCAGCAGCTTGGGTCCCAGGGTAGGCGCCTATGGCTACACCTTC
TRBJ2-5,NA,TRBD1,TRBV30,CAQKQGAGETQYF,TGTGCCCAGAAACAGGGGGCCGGAGAGACCCAGTACTTC
TRBJ1-2,NA,NA,TRBV19,CASSIEVGTLGGYTF,TGTGCCAGTAGTATAGAAGTGGGTACACTGGGCGGCTACACCTTC